These T cell receptor beta chains were read from a single sample in a study of blood T cells in healthy people across ages. TCRdb re-called the 5' RACE reads through MiXCR, storing one row per CDR3 protein. The sample lists over a million distinct CDR3 sequences, roughly 59% occurring once. The sample taken for sequencing was blood. All receptors come from a man between 18 and 29 years old in good health. CDR3s include the opening cysteine and the closing phenylalanine or tryptophan. A D gene is named only where the DNA matches it firmly. A clone size is listed for some rows: how often the clone was seen (once, few, many), or a class if it is expanded.

CDR3 protein: CASSVHESYNEQFF
CDR3 DNA: TGTGCCAGCAGTGTCCATGAGTCCTACAATGAGCAGTTCTTC
V gene: TRBV12-3/TRBV12-4
J gene: TRBJ2-1
clone size: .
D gene: .

CDR3 protein: CASSAVLEGETQYF
CDR3 DNA: TGTGCCAGCAGCGCCGTCTTGGAGGGTGAGACCCAGTACTTC
V gene: TRBV9
J gene: TRBJ2-5
clone size: .
D gene: .

CDR3 protein: CARARGVADMNTEAFF
CDR3 DNA: TGTGCCAGAGCAAGGGGTGTGGCGGATATGAACACTGAAGCTTTCTTT
V gene: TRBV21-1
J gene: TRBJ1-1
clone size: many
D gene: .

CDR3 protein: CAISVVAGARTDTQYF
CDR3 DNA: TGTGCCATCAGTGTTGTTGCGGGGGCCCGCACAGATACGCAGTATTTT
V gene: TRBV10-3
J gene: TRBJ2-3
clone size: .
D gene: .

CDR3 protein: CASSPDRVVFTDTQYF
CDR3 DNA: TGTGCCAGCAGTCCCGACAGGGTAGTATTCACAGATACGCAGTATTTT
V gene: TRBV27
J gene: TRBJ2-3
clone size: few
D gene: TRBD1

CDR3 protein: CASSVGGSGSYNEQFF
CDR3 DNA: TGTGCCAGCAGCGTAGGGGGTAGCGGCTCCTACAATGAGCAGTTCTTC
V gene: TRBV9
J gene: TRBJ2-1
clone size: once
D gene: .

CDR3 protein: CASSSTGGADTEAFF
CDR3 DNA: TGTGCCAGCAGCTCCACAGGGGGCGCGGACACTGAAGCTTTCTTT
V gene: TRBV11-2
J gene: TRBJ1-1
clone size: .
D gene: TRBD1

CDR3 protein: CASSPPGENYYNEQFF
CDR3 DNA: TGTGCCAGCAGCCCCCCAGGAGAGAATTACTACAATGAGCAGTTCTTC
V gene: TRBV3-1
J gene: TRBJ2-1
clone size: .
D gene: .

CDR3 protein: CASTFSGGDEQYF
CDR3 DNA: TGTGCCAGCACCTTCTCCGGGGGGGACGAGCAGTACTTC
V gene: TRBV5-5
J gene: TRBJ2-7
clone size: .
D gene: TRBD2

CDR3 protein: CAFVIIAFYEQYF
CDR3 DNA: TGTGCCTTCGTTATAATAGCCTTTTACGAGCAGTACTTC
V gene: TRBV28
J gene: TRBJ2-7
clone size: .
D gene: .

CDR3 protein: CASRTALGGANVLTF
CDR3 DNA: TGTGCCAGCAGGACAGCCCTTGGAGGGGCCAACGTCCTGACTTTC
V gene: TRBV25-1
J gene: TRBJ2-6
clone size: .
D gene: .

CDR3 protein: CASRALAGTRTDTQYF
CDR3 DNA: TGTGCCAGCAGAGCGCTAGCGGGGACACGCACAGATACGCAGTATTTT
V gene: TRBV12-3/TRBV12-4
J gene: TRBJ2-3
clone size: .
D gene: TRBD2

CDR3 protein: CASSEGQGDYGYTF
CDR3 DNA: TGTGCCAGCAGTGAGGGACAGGGGGACTATGGCTACACCTTC
V gene: TRBV25-1
J gene: TRBJ1-2
clone size: few
D gene: TRBD1

CDR3 protein: CASSHIAYRDRGNEQYF
CDR3 DNA: TGCGCCAGCAGTCACATAGCTTACCGGGACAGAGGCAATGAGCAGTACTTC
V gene: TRBV4-3
J gene: TRBJ2-5
clone size: .
D gene: TRBD1

CDR3 protein: CASSYGPAGANEQYF
CDR3 DNA: TGTGCCAGCAGTTACGGGCCGGCGGGTGCTAACGAGCAGTACTTC
V gene: TRBV6-5
J gene: TRBJ2-7
clone size: .
D gene: .

CDR3 protein: CSAPAGTSGLTGELFF
CDR3 DNA: TGCAGTGCTCCCGCCGGGACTAGCGGTCTTACCGGGGAGCTGTTTTTT
V gene: TRBV20-1
J gene: TRBJ2-2
clone size: many
D gene: TRBD2

CDR3 protein: CASSQGTYATDTQYF
CDR3 DNA: TGCGCCAGCAGCCAAGGGACCTACGCCACAGATACGCAGTATTTT
V gene: TRBV4-1
J gene: TRBJ2-3
clone size: .
D gene: .

CDR3 protein: CASSQARQSGYTF
CDR3 DNA: TGTGCCAGCAGCCAAGCACGACAGTCTGGCTACACCTTC
V gene: TRBV3-1
J gene: TRBJ1-2
clone size: .
D gene: .

CDR3 protein: CASSMGYRLAGVGDNEQYF
CDR3 DNA: TGTGCCAGCAGCATGGGGTACCGACTAGCGGGAGTTGGCGACAATGAGCAGTACTTC
V gene: TRBV7-9
J gene: TRBJ2-7
clone size: .
D gene: TRBD2

CDR3 protein: CASSQAPGTSYYEQYF
CDR3 DNA: TGTGCCAGCAGCCAAGCTCCCGGGACTAGCTACTACGAGCAGTACTTC
V gene: TRBV4-2
J gene: TRBJ2-7
clone size: .
D gene: TRBD2

CDR3 protein: CASSPGLAGTGDTQYF
CDR3 DNA: TGTGCCAGCAGCCCGGGACTAGCGGGAACGGGAGATACGCAGTATTTT
V gene: TRBV7-9
J gene: TRBJ2-3
clone size: .
D gene: TRBD2

CDR3 protein: CASRRPGAGEDYGYTF
CDR3 DNA: TGTGCCAGCAGACGCCCGGGAGCCGGTGAGGATTATGGCTACACCTTC
V gene: TRBV6-2/TRBV6-3
J gene: TRBJ1-2
clone size: .
D gene: .

CDR3 protein: CSADSWDYNEQFF
CDR3 DNA: TGCAGTGCTGACAGTTGGGACTACAATGAGCAGTTCTTC
V gene: TRBV20-1
J gene: TRBJ2-1
clone size: .
D gene: .

CDR3 protein: CASAKGNQETQYF
CDR3 DNA: TGCGCCAGCGCCAAAGGAAACCAGGAGACCCAGTACTTC
V gene: TRBV5-1
J gene: TRBJ2-5
clone size: .
D gene: .